This TCR beta chain was sequenced for a study of T cell repertoires in cytomegalovirus infection. Whole-study context: CMV epitopes that were recently identified and HLA-C-restricted were used alongside well-studied HLA-B-restricted ones. Shared public TCR beta signatures pointed to both CMV infection and a matching HLA type. General study results and limits: In two of eight donors, the top clonotype was HLA-C-restricted CMV-specific. Accumulated public TCR beta family frequency recognized individuals carrying CMV together with the relevant HLA.

This CDR3 comprises 12 residues. V was shortened by 5 bases and J by 6 bases, with 10 bases between the two germline ends. TCRdb itself ran the reads through MiXCR, one entry per CDR3 protein. The sample shows some 500,000 distinct CDR3 sequences, 30% to 40% of them seen only once. Of note for this clonotype: The antigen is undetermined.

The chain has TRBV12-3 or TRBV12-4 and TRBJ1-1; no clear D. The receptor's source is a human donor in good health (CMV status not recorded). Some clones in this sample may be carry-over from other donors' samples. Here the sequenced sample was cultured PBMCs, taken from culture after CMV antigen stimulation. CDR3 bases: TGTGCCAGCAGTACACTACTGTCTGAAGCTTTCTTT. It encodes CASSTLLSEAFF.